These 15 T cell receptor beta chains were all obtained from the same sample, sequenced in a study of T-cell reconstitution after alpha-beta-depleted transplantation in children. Unique molecular identifiers featured in how the TCRbeta library was prepared. TCRdb reprocessed the PCR reads with MiXCR, giving one entry per CDR3 protein. The repertoire consists of hundreds of thousands of distinct CDR3 sequences, with about 15% occurring once and the leading ten covering under 1.2%. The sequencing here drew on PBMCs from the stem cell graft donor, taken from the stem cell graft. The receptors were sampled from a human donor who donated a stem cell graft to a child with acute myeloid leukemia.

This clonotype has only a few counts. This chain uses TRBV7-8 with TRBJ2-2; 7 bases line up with TRBD1. Germline trimming cut 5 bases from V and 7 bases from J; bases unmatched to any gene: 4. CDR3 size: 13 residues. CDR1 is SGHVS, CDR2 FQNEAQ, per germline. CDR3 coding DNA: TGTGCCAGCAGCCTAGACAGGGACGGGGAGCTGTTTTTT. Amino acid sequence: CASSLDRDGELFF.

In DNA, the CDR3 is TGTGCCAGCAGTCCCCGGGACAGGGGGCATCAGCCCCAGCATTTT. Translation: CASSPRDRGHQPQHF. The chain joins TRBV28 to TRBJ1-5; 12 bases are shared with TRBD1. J was trimmed by 5 bases and V by 5 bases; bases with no gene match: 4. From germline, CDR1 is MDHEN and CDR2 SYDVKM. The CDR3 has 15 amino acids.

In this sample, this clonotype turned up many times. The chain carries TRBV7-2 and TRBJ2-3, with D uncertain. The V gene's germline CDR1 is SGHTA and CDR2 FQGNSA. The CDR3 has 13 residues. With 1 base removed from V and 6 bases from J, the gap between germline ends came to 8 bases. The CDR3 loop reads CASSLGIQDTQYF. The CDR3 DNA reads as TGTGCCAGCAGCTTAGGGATCCAGGATACGCAGTATTTT.

This clonotype was recorded many times. The V gene is TRBV24-1, the J gene TRBJ1-1, with a tentative D call TRBD1 (5 bases). With 5 bases removed from V and 4 bases from J, the gap between germline ends came to 19 bases. Germline V CDR1 and CDR2: KGHDR, SFDVKD. The CDR3 is made up of 16 amino acids. The CDR3 bases are TGTGCCACCAGTGCCCGTGACGGGGGGATTGGCACTGAAGCTTTCTTT. It is translated as CATSARDGGIGTEAFF.

This chain uses TRBV28 with TRBJ2-5; weak D call: TRBD1 (6 bases). V was cut by 6 bases and J by 5 bases, with 19 bases left in between. The CDR3 has 15 amino acids. The germline CDR1 and CDR2 sequences are MDHEN and SYDVKM. DNA for the CDR3: TGTGCCAGCAGAACACCCGGAGTCAGGGGTGAGACCCAGTACTTC. Protein: CASRTPGVRGETQYF. The variable domain in full, with the rest retrieved from reference TRBV28 and TRBJ2-5, is DVKVTQSSRYLVKRTGEKVFLECVQDMDHENMFWYRQDPGLGLRLIYFSYDVKMKEKGDIPEGYSVSREKKERFSLILESASTNQTSMYLCASRTPGVRGETQYFGPGTRLLVL.

This clonotype was observed at least ten times. The rearrangement links TRBV10-3 to TRBJ2-5, with unresolved D. Between the trimmed V and J ends, which lost 8 bases and 5 bases, there was a span of 12 bases. The CDR3 runs 12 residues. Germline loops: CDR1 ENHRY, CDR2 SYGVKD. DNA for the CDR3: TGTGCCATCGGGCCCTTAGAGGAGACCCAGTACTTC. Residues: CAIGPLEETQYF.

The chain is built from TRBV5-1 and TRBJ2-2; D ambiguous. Trimming left V 2 bases short and J 2 bases short, with 13 bases between. The CDR3 runs 16 residues. Looked up from germline, CDR1 is SGHRS and CDR2 is YFSETQ. The CDR3 bases are TGCGCCAGCAGCTTCCTAGGAAAGCCCAACACCGGGGAGCTGTTTTTT. Protein product: CASSFLGKPNTGELFF.

Of note for this clonotype: A much larger clone differs by one base, so this may be a read error. The V call is TRBV9, the J call TRBJ2-1; the match to TRBD2 covers 7 bases. Germline assignment: CDR1 SGDLS and CDR2 YYNGEE. There are 13 residues in the CDR3. The ends lost 0 bases at V and 10 bases at J; junction bases unmatched: 4. CDR3 DNA: TGTGCCAGCAGCGTAGAGCCCGGGAGGGAGCAGTTCTTC. It encodes CASSVEPGREQFF.

This clonotype appeared many times. The CDR3 is CSANHGDTEAFF. CDR3 DNA sequence: TGCAGTGCTAACCACGGGGACACTGAAGCTTTCTTT. The V and J genes are TRBV20-1 and TRBJ1-1, with no clear D. With 4 bases removed from V and 3 bases from J, the gap between germline ends came to 9 bases. This CDR3 has 12 residues. CDR1 DFQATT and CDR2 SNEGSKA come from the germline V gene (reference sequence).

In its sample, this clonotype was seen a few times. The rearrangement joins TRBV6-2 or TRBV6-3 to TRBJ2-1, with 8 bases identical to TRBD2. Germline V gives CDR1 MNHEY, CDR2 SVGEGT. With 0 bases clipped from V and 4 bases from J, the junction kept 5 bases outside the gene matches. This CDR3 is built from 16 residues. CDR3 sequence (DNA): TGTGCCAGCAGTTACTCGGGGACTAGTCCATACAATGAGCAGTTCTTC. Residues: CASSYSGTSPYNEQFF.

There are a few counts of this clonotype. This sequence joins TRBV12-3 or TRBV12-4 and TRBJ2-1; 8 nucleotides match TRBD2. This CDR3 is built from 17 residues. After removal of 7 bases from V and 4 bases from J, the junction contained 15 bases not matched to a gene. In nucleotides, the CDR3 is TGTGCCAGCAACCCTTCCCGGGGACTAGAGGCTTACAATGAGCAGTTCTTC. This gives the protein CASNPSRGLEAYNEQFF.

This clonotype was seen a handful of times. This chain links TRBV28 with TRBJ2-5, with D perhaps matching TRBD1 (6 bases). Germline V gene sequence: CDR1 MDHEN, CDR2 SYDVKM. V gave up 7 bases and J gave up 2 bases, with 14 bases separating them. CDR3 length equals 14 residues. The CDR3, as DNA: TGTGCCAGCAACTCCAACAGGGCACAAGAGACCCAGTACTTC. Its translation is CASNSNRAQETQYF.

This clonotype was seen a few times. The rearrangement links TRBV15 to TRBJ2-1; D is unresolved. This CDR3 region has 16 residues. Trimming removed 0 bases at V and 7 bases at J, with 16 bases between. Germline V gives CDR1 LNHNV, CDR2 YYDKDF (reference sequence). CDR3 loop: CATSRDRRPGNNEQFF. In DNA, the CDR3 is TGTGCCACCAGCAGAGATCGTAGGCCCGGAAATAATGAGCAGTTCTTC.

The gene calls are TRBV12-3 or TRBV12-4 and TRBJ1-2; 7 positions agree with TRBD1. There are 15 residues in the CDR3. V lost 5 bases and J lost 5; bases outside the gene matches: 11. CDR3 sequence (DNA): TGTGCCAGCAGTCCAAAAACAGGGGCCCCTTATGGCTACACCTTC. Translation: CASSPKTGAPYGYTF.

This clonotype was observed a handful of times. J is TRBJ2-7 and V is TRBV6-1; a weak D match, TRBD1 (5 bases). The CDR3 has 14 amino acids. Germline V gives CDR1 MNHNS, CDR2 SASEGT. Trimming removed 6 bases from V and 5 bases from J, with 17 bases in between. The CDR3 nucleotides read TGTGCCAGCAGCGTACCCGACAGTTTAAACGAGCAGTACTTC. This codes for CASSVPDSLNEQYF.